The clone carrying this T cell receptor beta chain appeared many times. As yet, its antigen is unknown. From germline, CDR1 is SGDLS and CDR2 YYNGEE. The CDR3 runs to 15 residues. The V and J ends lost 0 bases and 9 bases, in that order; junction bases with no gene match: 12. Time point meaning: longitudinal time-point 3. 2 million PBMCs stored at -80 C were the source of the unsorted libraries. These data originate in a study of neurological immune-mediated disorders. Study-level results: HTLV-1-associated myelopathy had the most TCR clonal expansion, whereas multiple sclerosis had the least (lower than in healthy controls). The repertoires of 18 of 34 multiple sclerosis patients were placed by phylogenetic grouping in a single related-CDR3 cluster, which may be a signature.

It was by 5'RACE with 10-nucleotide random UMIs that the cDNA was made. TCRdb reanalysed the 5' RACE reads using MiXCR and keeps one entry per CDR3 protein. The sample lists about 81,000 distinct CDR3 sequences; 3.5% to 5.5% were seen once. The chain uses TRBV9 and TRBJ2-7; 7 bases are shared with TRBD2. This TCR was recovered from an older woman with multiple sclerosis. Sequencing was done on a sample of PBMCs. The CDR3 spells CASSVDTGGPFVQYF. CDR3 bases: TGTGCCAGCAGCGTAGATACGGGGGGACCATTCGTGCAGTACTTC.